This is a list of T cell receptor beta chains from one sample in a study of blood T cell repertoires in COVID-19. Using immunoSEQ multiplex PCR, the repertoire was profiled, and TCRdb retains in-frame clones only, with some absent. The repertoire holds about 250,000 clones, nearly 90% seen once, with 3% to 3.5% in the top ten. Sequences were obtained from peripheral blood. Source of these receptors: a man in his late teens or twenties with active or convalescent COVID-19. CDR3s include the opening cysteine and the closing phenylalanine or tryptophan. The order of the fields is J gene, D gene, clone size, V gene, CDR3 protein, CDR3 DNA. D genes are given only for firm matches. Clone size is not always given. Where it is, it says once, few, many or a class for expanded clones.

>TRBJ1-1|TRBD1|-|TRBV9
CASSRTGTNTEAFF
TGTGCCAGCTCAAGGACAGGGACAAACACTGAAGCTTTCTTT
>TRBJ2-3|TRBD2|-|TRBV7-8
CASSPGLAGGDTQYF
TGTGCCAGCAGCCCAGGACTAGCGGGAGGGGATACGCAGTATTTT
>TRBJ1-2|-|-|TRBV4-1
CASSQEPGVDGYTF
TGCGCCAGCAGCCAAGAACCCGGGGTGGATGGCTACACCTTC
>TRBJ2-3|-|-|TRBV5-1
CASSFSGLHFRSDTQYF
TGCGCCAGCAGCTTCTCGGGACTCCATTTTCGGTCAGATACGCAGTATTTT
>TRBJ2-7|-|-|TRBV21-1
CASSIRPDTIYEQYF
TGTGCCAGCAGCATACGTCCTGACACAATCTACGAGCAGTACTTC
>TRBJ1-3|-|-|TRBV28
CASIDMGLGNTIYF
TGTGCCAGCATCGATATGGGCCTAGGAAACACCATATATTTT
>TRBJ2-4|-|-|TRBV19
CASAWAGAGAKNIQYF
TGTGCCAGTGCGTGGGCGGGGGCAGGGGCCAAAAACATTCAGTACTTC
>TRBJ2-3|-|-|TRBV19
CASSPLFTDTQYF
TGTGCCAGTAGCCCTCTTTTCACAGATACGCAGTATTTT
>TRBJ1-4|-|-|TRBV9
CASSVAGYSEKLFF
TGTGCCAGCAGCGTAGCAGGGTACAGTGAAAAACTGTTTTTT
>TRBJ2-5|TRBD2|once|TRBV15
CATSTIAGAQETQYF
TGTGCCACCAGCACAATAGCGGGTGCTCAAGAGACCCAGTACTTC
>TRBJ2-3|TRBD2|-|TRBV7-3
CASSLSGGSTDTQYF
TGTGCCAGCAGCTTATCGGGAGGGAGCACAGATACGCAGTATTTT
>TRBJ1-5|-|-|TRBV19
CASSIIRGNQPQHF
TGTGCCAGTAGTATAATCAGGGGCAATCAGCCCCAGCATTTT
>TRBJ1-2|-|-|TRBV12-3/TRBV12-4
CASTLDRIGGYTF
TGTGCCAGCACCCTGGACAGAATCGGTGGCTACACCTTC
>TRBJ2-7|TRBD1|-|TRBV5-4
CASSSYGQGLSYEQYF
TGTGCCAGCAGCTCATACGGACAGGGACTGTCCTACGAGCAGTACTTC
>TRBJ1-4|TRBD1|few|TRBV30
CAWATSGTGNEKLFF
TGTGCCTGGGCCACCTCCGGGACAGGTAATGAAAAACTGTTTTTT
>TRBJ2-3|TRBD1|few|TRBV7-9
CASSSPGTGLDTQYF
TGTGCCAGCAGCTCACCGGGGACAGGGCTAGATACGCAGTATTTT
>TRBJ1-2|-|-|TRBV28
CASSWDSYTNYGYTF
TGTGCCAGCAGTTGGGACTCCTATACTAACTATGGCTACACCTTC
>TRBJ1-2|-|once|TRBV5-4
CASSLAQMGYTF
TGTGCCAGCAGCTTGGCCCAGATGGGCTACACCTTC
>TRBJ2-4|-|-|TRBV7-6
CASSPNRVSKNIQYF
TGTGCCAGCAGCCCAAACAGGGTTTCCAAAAACATTCAGTACTTC